The clone carrying this T cell receptor beta chain was seen a handful of times. The germline V gene has CDR1 MNHEY and CDR2 SVGAGI. The CDR3 is 14 amino acids. Trimming stripped 0 bases from V and 5 bases from J, with 10 bases between. This sample is part of a study of T-cell reconstitution after alpha-beta-depleted transplantation in children. For TCRbeta, the library was prepared with unique molecular identifiers. TCRdb reanalysed the PCR reads using MiXCR and keeps one entry per CDR3 protein. The sample includes about 500,000 distinct CDR3 sequences, roughly 33% of them seen just once. This TCR derives from a human donor who donated a stem cell graft to a child with aplastic anemia. The sequenced sample was PBMCs from the stem cell graft donor, obtained from the stem cell graft. The chain employs TRBV6-5 and TRBJ1-2; D is unresolved. The CDR3 is CASSYSIGRYGYTF. CDR3 in DNA: TGTGCCAGCAGTTACTCGATAGGGCGTTATGGCTACACCTTC.